This T cell receptor beta chain was identified during a study of shared clonotypes between healthy human individuals. Trimming took off 2 bases at V and 0 bases at J, with 10 bases between the two ends. Germline CDR1 and CDR2: LGHNA and YNFKEQ. There are 16 residues in the CDR3. The donor population consisted of healthy HIV-negative adults with no recent acute infections or vaccinations. Unsorted samples relied on 80 million to 95 million PBMCs, which served as the source of genomic DNA. Per the original data handling: Filtering differed for immunoSEQ, which gave only junction sequences without quality scores. The protocol was immunoSEQ multiplex PCR, while the TCRdb copy is restricted to in-frame clones and leaves out a portion. V, J and clone size reflect that table, while D and trimming were determined from the DNA. The sample lists roughly 500,000 clones, more than 65% occurring once.

The sample comprised PBMCs. The chain carries TRBV4-2 and TRBJ2-2; weak D call: TRBD2 (5 bases). The origin of this receptor is a woman aged 35 to 49 in good health. Some clones in this sample may be carry-over from other donors' samples. The CDR3 DNA sequence: TGTGCCAGCAGCCAATTCAGCGGAACGAACACCGGGGAGCTGTTTTTT. It encodes CASSQFSGTNTGELFF.